Below are 14 T cell receptor beta chains sequenced from a single sample in a study of T-cell memory formation after mild COVID-19. MiXCR, run by TCRdb on the 5' RACE reads, gives a single entry per CDR3 protein. The repertoire holds around 300,000 distinct CDR3 sequences, 14% seen once, with roughly a fifth in the top ten. What was sequenced was PBMCs or a T cell subset sorted from them (not recorded which). The origin of the receptors is a man younger than 35 who had mild COVID-19 (a few samples of this study predate the infection). Cell type and time point are not known.

The table lists this clonotype with a few counts. The gene calls are TRBV4-1 and TRBJ2-2; D assignment may be TRBD1 or TRBD2 (5 bases each). From germline, CDR1 is MGHRA and CDR2 YSYEKL. The V and J ends lost 1 base and 6 bases respectively, with 21 bases between them. This CDR3 is 18 amino acids long. CDR3 DNA: TGCGCCAGCAGCCAAGTCGACCGAGGGGCCGGTCGGTCCGGGGAGCTGTTTTTT. Amino acids: CASSQVDRGAGRSGELFF.

The rearrangement links TRBV18 to TRBJ1-5; D is unresolved. This CDR3 is 15 amino acids long. V lost 2 bases and J lost 2, with 10 bases in between. CDR1 KGHSH and CDR2 LQKENI come from the germline V gene. The CDR3 is CASSPKAVGNQPQHF. The CDR3 DNA follows: TGTGCCAGCTCACCAAAGGCGGTGGGCAATCAGCCCCAGCATTTT.

This chain uses TRBV5-1 with TRBJ2-5, with 12 bases aligning to TRBD2. The CDR3 consists of 16 residues. Germline CDR1 reads SGHRS; CDR2 reads YFSETQ. V trimming: 4 bases; J trimming: 5 bases; junction bases outside the gene matches: 9. CDR3 nucleotide sequence: TGCGCCAGCAGCATTCGAGGTCTAGCGGGGGGGGAGACCCAGTACTTC. Its translation is CASSIRGLAGGETQYF.

This clonotype came up a few times. The CDR3 region is CAISGGGGAQETQYF. CDR3 sequence (DNA): TGTGCCATCAGTGGCGGCGGGGGGGCCCAAGAGACCCAGTACTTC. The chain carries TRBV10-3 and TRBJ2-5; TRBD2 aligns across 9 bases. Germline assignment: CDR1 ENHRY and CDR2 SYGVKD. V lost 4 bases, J lost 1 base, and 4 bases stayed unmatched. CDR3 length: 15 residues.

The V and J genes are TRBV7-9 and TRBJ2-3; possibly TRBD1 for D (6 bases). Germline-derived CDR1 and CDR2 are SEHNR and FQNEAQ (reference sequence). The CDR3 is made up of 13 amino acids. V was cut by 5 bases and J by 3 bases, with 9 bases left in between. CDR3 in amino acids: CASSAGQTDTQYF. CDR3 nucleotide sequence: TGTGCCAGCAGCGCCGGACAGACAGATACGCAGTATTTT.

This clonotype showed up just a few times. For the CDR3, the DNA is TGCAGCGGTCTCTCCGGGGTGGTTCGGGAGACCCAGTACTTC. The encoded protein is CSGLSGVVRETQYF. This rearrangement joins TRBV29-1 to TRBJ2-5; D is perhaps TRBD2 (5 bases). Trimming pared 7 bases from V and 5 bases from J, leaving 20 bases between. CDR3 length: 14 residues. Germline-derived CDR1 and CDR2 are SQVTM and ANQGSEA.

This clonotype has only a few counts. The V call is TRBV6-5, the J call TRBJ2-1, with D perhaps matching TRBD1 (6 bases). This CDR3 region has 15 residues. V was clipped by 2 bases and J by 1 base, with 9 bases between them. CDR1 and CDR2 (germline): MNHEY, SVGAGI. The CDR3 here is CASSYIQGSYNEQFF. The CDR3 DNA follows: TGTGCCAGCAGTTACATACAGGGTTCCTACAATGAGCAGTTCTTC.

The V call is TRBV12-3 or TRBV12-4, the J call TRBJ2-2, with 9 positions matching TRBD1. J was trimmed by 2 bases and V by 5 bases; bases with no gene match: 3. The length of the CDR3 is 15 residues. The chain's CDR3 is CASSGTGSNTGELFF. DNA for the CDR3: TGTGCCAGCAGTGGGACAGGGAGTAACACCGGGGAGCTGTTTTTT.

This clonotype was picked up many times. This rearrangement joins TRBV7-2 to TRBJ2-5; 10 bases line up with TRBD1. The germline V gene encodes CDR1 SGHTA and CDR2 FQGNSA. The junction had 4 bases not matched to a gene; V was cut back by 2 bases and J by 4 bases. The CDR3 runs 15 residues. DNA of the CDR3: TGTGCCAGCAGCTTACCGACAGGGGGCTTAGAGACCCAGTACTTC. Its translation is CASSLPTGGLETQYF. Drawing the rest from reference TRBV7-2 and TRBJ2-5, the complete variable domain is GAGVSQSPSNKVTEKGKDVELRCDPISGHTALYWYRQSLGQGLEFLIYFQGNSAPDKSGLPSDRFSAERTGGSVSTLTIQRTQQEDSAVYLCASSLPTGGLETQYFGPGTRLLVL.

The sample holds a few counts of this clonotype. The chain is built from TRBV27 and TRBJ2-5; 7 positions agree with TRBD2. The CDR3 spans 16 residues. Germline loops: CDR1 MNHEY, CDR2 SMNVEV (reference sequence). V lost 8 bases, J lost 2 bases, and 14 bases stayed unmatched. In DNA form, the CDR3 reads TGTGCCAGCGGCTCGGGTTGGGCTAGCGGACAAGAGACCCAGTACTTC. Amino acid sequence: CASGSGWASGQETQYF.

This clonotype has just a few counts. V is TRBV28 and J is TRBJ2-1; no clear D gene. V was pared by 6 bases and J by 9 bases, with 9 bases between. Germline V gives CDR1 MDHEN, CDR2 SYDVKM. The CDR3 is 11 residues long. The CDR3 nucleotides are TGTGCCAGCAGCTATAGTGTTGAGCAGTTCTTC. Translation: CASSYSVEQFF.

The gene calls are TRBV6-2 or TRBV6-3 and TRBJ2-3; no reliable D call. V was cut by 2 bases and J by 2 bases, with 8 bases left in between. There are 14 residues in the CDR3. Germline V CDR1 and CDR2: MNHEY, SVGEGT. Here the CDR3 reads CASSYNQFTDTQYF. The CDR3 DNA reads TGTGCCAGCAGTTACAATCAGTTCACAGATACGCAGTATTTT.

This clonotype has just a few counts. The chain links TRBV7-3 to TRBJ2-1; TRBD2 matches at 9 bases. The V gene end was trimmed by 5 bases and the J gene end by 7 bases; junction bases not matched to a gene: 12. The CDR3 spans 16 residues. Germline CDR1 reads SGHTA; CDR2 reads FQGTGA. The CDR3, as DNA: TGTGCCAGCAGCCCCAGTCAAGCGGGGGGATGGAATGAGCAGTTCTTC. The encoded protein is CASSPSQAGGWNEQFF.

The chain recombines TRBV5-4 with TRBJ2-3, with 12 positions matching TRBD2. This CDR3 spans 15 amino acids. With 2 bases clipped from V and 6 bases from J, the junction kept 4 bases outside the gene matches. The germline CDR1 and CDR2 sequences are SGHNT and YYREEE (reference sequence). This chain's CDR3 is CASSFGLAGRDTQYF. In nucleotides, the CDR3 is TGTGCCAGCAGCTTTGGACTAGCGGGGAGGGATACGCAGTATTTT. Complete variable domain (other parts from reference TRBV5-4 and TRBJ2-3): ETGVTQSPTHLIKTRGQQVTLRCSSQSGHNTVSWYQQALGQGPQFIFQYYREEENGRGNFPPRFSGLQFPNYSSELNVNALELDDSALYLCASSFGLAGRDTQYFGPGTRLTVL.